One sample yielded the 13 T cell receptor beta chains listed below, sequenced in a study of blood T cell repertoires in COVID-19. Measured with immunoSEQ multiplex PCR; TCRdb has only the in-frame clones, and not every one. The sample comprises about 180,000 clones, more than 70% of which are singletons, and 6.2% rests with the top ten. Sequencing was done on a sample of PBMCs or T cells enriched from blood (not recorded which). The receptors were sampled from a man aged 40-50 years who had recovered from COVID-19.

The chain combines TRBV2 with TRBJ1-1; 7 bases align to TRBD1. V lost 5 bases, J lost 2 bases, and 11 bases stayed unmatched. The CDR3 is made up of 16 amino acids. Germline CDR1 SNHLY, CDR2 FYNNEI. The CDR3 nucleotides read TGTGCCAGCAGTAGTACAGGGGAGGTGGTTAACACTGAAGCTTTCTTT. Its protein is CASSSTGEVVNTEAFF.

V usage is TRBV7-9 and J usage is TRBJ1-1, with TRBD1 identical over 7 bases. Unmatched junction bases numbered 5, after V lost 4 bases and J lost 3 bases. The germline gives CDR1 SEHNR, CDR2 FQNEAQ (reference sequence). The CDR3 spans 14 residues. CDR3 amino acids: CASSSQGVYTEAFF. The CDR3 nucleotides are TGTGCCAGCAGCTCCCAGGGGGTGTACACTGAAGCTTTCTTT. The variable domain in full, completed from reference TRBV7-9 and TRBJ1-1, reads DTGVSQNPRHKITKRGQNVTFRCDPISEHNRLYWYRQTLGQGPEFLTYFQNEAQLEKSRLLSDRFSAERPKGSFSTLEIQRTEQGDSAMYLCASSSQGVYTEAFFGQGTRLTVV.

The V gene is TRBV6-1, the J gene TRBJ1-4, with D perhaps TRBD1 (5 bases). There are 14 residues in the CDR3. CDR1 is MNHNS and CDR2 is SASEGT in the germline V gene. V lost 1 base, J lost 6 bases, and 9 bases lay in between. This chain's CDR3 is CASSEGGADEKLFF. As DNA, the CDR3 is TGTGCCAGCAGTGAAGGGGGCGCGGATGAAAAACTGTTTTTT.

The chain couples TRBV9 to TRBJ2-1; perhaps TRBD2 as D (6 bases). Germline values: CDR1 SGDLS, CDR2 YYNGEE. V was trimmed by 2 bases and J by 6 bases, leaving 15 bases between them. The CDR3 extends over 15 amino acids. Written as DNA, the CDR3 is TGTGCCAGCAGCGTGGGGGAGGTGTGGGGCAATGAGCAGTTCTTC. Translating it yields CASSVGEVWGNEQFF.

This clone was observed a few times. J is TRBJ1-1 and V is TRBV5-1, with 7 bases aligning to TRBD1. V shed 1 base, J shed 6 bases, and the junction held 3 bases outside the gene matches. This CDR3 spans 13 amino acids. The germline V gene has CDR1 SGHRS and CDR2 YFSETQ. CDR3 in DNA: TGCGCCAGCAGCTTGACAGGGGTACCTGAAGCTTTCTTT. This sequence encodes CASSLTGVPEAFF.

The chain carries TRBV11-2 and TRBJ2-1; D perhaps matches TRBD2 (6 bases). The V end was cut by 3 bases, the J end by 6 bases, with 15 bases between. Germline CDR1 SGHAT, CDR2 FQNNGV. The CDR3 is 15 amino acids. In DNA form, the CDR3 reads TGTGCCAGCAGCTTCGGGGGAGCAGGGTCCAATGAGCAGTTCTTC. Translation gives CASSFGGAGSNEQFF. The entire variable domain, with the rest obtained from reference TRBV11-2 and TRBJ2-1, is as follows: EAGVAQSPRYKIIEKRQSVAFWCNPISGHATLYWYQQILGQGPKLLIQFQNNGVVDDSQLPKDRFSAERLKGVDSTLKIQPAKLEDSAVYLCASSFGGAGSNEQFFGPGTRLTVL.

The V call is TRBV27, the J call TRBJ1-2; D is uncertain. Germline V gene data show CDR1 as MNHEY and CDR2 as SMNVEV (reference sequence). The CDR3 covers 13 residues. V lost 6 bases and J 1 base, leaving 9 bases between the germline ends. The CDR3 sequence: CASRSDINYGYTF. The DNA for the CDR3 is TGTGCCAGCAGGTCAGATATTAACTATGGCTACACCTTC.

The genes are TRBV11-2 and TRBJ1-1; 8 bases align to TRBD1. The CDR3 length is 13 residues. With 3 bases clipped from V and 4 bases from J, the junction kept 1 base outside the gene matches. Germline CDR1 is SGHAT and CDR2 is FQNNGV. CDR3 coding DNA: TGTGCCAGCAGCTTTACAGGGGGCACTGAAGCTTTCTTT. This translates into CASSFTGGTEAFF.

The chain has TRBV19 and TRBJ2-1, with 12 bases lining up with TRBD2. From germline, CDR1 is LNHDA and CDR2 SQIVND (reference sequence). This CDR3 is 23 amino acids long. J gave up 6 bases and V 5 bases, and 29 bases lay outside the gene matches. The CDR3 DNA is TGTGCCAGTAGTGCTCCTTCCGGACTAGCGGGAAGGGGAGGCCAGGACGTCTCCAATGAGCAGTTCTTC. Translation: CASSAPSGLAGRGGQDVSNEQFF. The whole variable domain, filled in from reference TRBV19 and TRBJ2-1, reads DGGITQSPKYLFRKEGQNVTLSCEQNLNHDAMYWYRQDPGQGLRLIYYSQIVNDFQKGDIAEGYSVSREKKESFPLTVTSAQKNPTAFYLCASSAPSGLAGRGGQDVSNEQFFGPGTRLTVL.

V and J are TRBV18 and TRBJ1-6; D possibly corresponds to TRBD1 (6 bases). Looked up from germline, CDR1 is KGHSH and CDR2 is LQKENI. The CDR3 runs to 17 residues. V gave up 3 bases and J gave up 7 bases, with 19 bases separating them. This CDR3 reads CASSPGQPIPLNSPLHF. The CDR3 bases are TGTGCCAGCTCACCCGGACAGCCCATCCCCCTGAATTCACCCCTCCACTTT.

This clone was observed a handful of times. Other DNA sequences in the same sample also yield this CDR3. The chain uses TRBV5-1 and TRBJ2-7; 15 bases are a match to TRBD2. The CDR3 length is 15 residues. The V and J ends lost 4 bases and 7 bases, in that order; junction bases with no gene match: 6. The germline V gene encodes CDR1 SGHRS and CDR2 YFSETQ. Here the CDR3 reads CASSPGLAGGREQYF. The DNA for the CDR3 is TGCGCCAGCAGCCCAGGACTAGCGGGGGGGCGAGAGCAGTACTTC.

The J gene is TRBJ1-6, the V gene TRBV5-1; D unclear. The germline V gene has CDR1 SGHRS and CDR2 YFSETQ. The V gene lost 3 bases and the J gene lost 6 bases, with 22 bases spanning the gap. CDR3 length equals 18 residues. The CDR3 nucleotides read TGCGCCAGCAGCTCGCGACCCTTTGAGGCAGAGATTAATTCACCCCTCCACTTT. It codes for CASSSRPFEAEINSPLHF.

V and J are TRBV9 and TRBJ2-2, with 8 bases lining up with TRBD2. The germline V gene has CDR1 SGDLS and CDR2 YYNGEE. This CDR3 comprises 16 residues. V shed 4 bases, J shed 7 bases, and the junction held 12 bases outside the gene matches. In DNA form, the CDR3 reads TGTGCCAGCAGCCCCAGAGGAGCGGGAGACAGCGGGGAGCTGTTTTTT. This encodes CASSPRGAGDSGELFF.